Shown below are 8 T cell receptor beta chains from a single sample sequenced in a study of cytomegalovirus exposure and HLA in healthy donors. The study ran its PCR with 60 Vbeta and 13 Jbeta primers. Measured with immunoSEQ multiplex PCR; TCRdb has only the in-frame clones, and not every one. The repertoire consists of roughly 130,000 clones, with over 70% occurring once and the leading ten covering roughly 1.8%. Sequencing was done on a sample of PBMCs. All receptors come from a woman in her 40s in good health and CMV-seronegative.

The chain joins TRBV2 to TRBJ1-4, with 8 bases matching TRBD1. J gave up 6 bases and V 6 bases, and 9 bases lay outside the gene matches. Germline CDR1 SNHLY, CDR2 FYNNEI. This CDR3 is built from 15 residues. This CDR3 reads CASSSPGQVYEKLFF. In DNA, the CDR3 is TGTGCCAGCAGCAGCCCGGGACAGGTCTATGAAAAACTGTTTTTT.

This sequence joins TRBV9 and TRBJ2-7; 7 nucleotides align to TRBD2. Germline CDR1 and CDR2: SGDLS and YYNGEE. The CDR3 has 15 amino acids. Trimming at V came to 0 bases and at J to 4 bases, leaving 7 bases not matched to a gene. The DNA for the CDR3 is TGTGCCAGCAGCGTAGGGGCGGGAGTGGCATACGAGCAGTACTTC. This encodes CASSVGAGVAYEQYF.

This clone was picked up one time. The DNA for the CDR3 is TGTGCCAGCAGTAAAATGGGGACAGAGTACAATGAGCAGTTCTTC. It yields the protein CASSKMGTEYNEQFF. The chain joins TRBV6-1 to TRBJ2-1; TRBD1 agrees at 7 bases. Trimming took 5 bases from V and 4 from J; bases not matched to a gene: 8. CDR3 length equals 15 residues. Germline values: CDR1 MNHNS, CDR2 SASEGT.

The chain is built from TRBV5-4 and TRBJ2-7; maybe TRBD1 (6 bases). The CDR3 totals 13 residues. The V and J ends lost 5 bases and 5 bases respectively, with 14 bases between them. Germline CDR1 reads SGHNT; CDR2 reads YYREEE (reference sequence). The CDR3 loop reads CASRNQGWDEQYF. The DNA for the CDR3 is TGTGCCAGCAGAAACCAGGGGTGGGACGAGCAGTACTTC.

The gene calls are TRBV6-5 and TRBJ2-7, with TRBD2 matching over 8 bases. The CDR3 has 14 residues. Germline V gives CDR1 MNHEY, CDR2 SVGAGI. J was trimmed by 1 base and V by 5 bases; bases with no gene match: 4. This CDR3 is CASSAGRVSYEQYF. CDR3 bases: TGTGCCAGCAGTGCCGGGAGGGTTTCCTACGAGCAGTACTTC.

This rearrangement joins TRBV6-4 to TRBJ1-5, with 9 positions matching TRBD1. V trimming: 1 base; J trimming: 5 bases; junction bases outside the gene matches: 0. The germline CDR1 and CDR2 sequences are MRHNA and SNTAGT. CDR3 length: 14 residues. CDR3 region: CASSDWDRDQPQHF. CDR3 sequence (DNA): TGTGCCAGCAGTGACTGGGACAGGGATCAGCCCCAGCATTTT.

V usage is TRBV7-9 and J usage is TRBJ2-2, with 7 bases that match TRBD2. With 5 bases clipped from V and 6 bases from J, the junction kept 9 bases outside the gene matches. The CDR3 loop spans 15 amino acids. Per germline, CDR1 SEHNR and CDR2 FQNEAQ (reference sequence). The CDR3 spells CASSQAGTAAGELFF. The CDR3, as DNA: TGTGCCAGCAGCCAAGCGGGGACTGCGGCCGGGGAGCTGTTTTTT.

In its sample, this clone was seen once. The V gene is TRBV5-1, the J gene TRBJ1-1, with 9 bases fitting TRBD1. Germline V CDR1 and CDR2: SGHRS, YFSETQ. The CDR3 is made up of 14 amino acids. V was clipped by 4 bases and J by 5 bases; unmatched bases: 6. This CDR3 is CASSPGTGFTEAFF. CDR3 DNA: TGCGCCAGCAGCCCGGGGACAGGGTTTACTGAAGCTTTCTTT.